These 29 T cell receptor beta chains were all obtained from the same sample, sequenced in a study of cytomegalovirus exposure and HLA in healthy donors. Primers included in the PCR were 60 Vbeta and 13 Jbeta primers. Clones were sequenced by immunoSEQ multiplex PCR, and TCRdb holds only the in-frame ones, with some missing. Reported are 200,000 to 250,000 clones; the ten largest clones contain 1.1%. What was sequenced was PBMCs. These receptors all stem from a girl aged 2 to 9 in good health and CMV-seropositive.

The rearrangement uses TRBV19 and TRBJ1-1; D may be TRBD1 (6 bases). V was clipped by 4 bases and J by 1 base, with 10 bases between them. The CDR3 consists of 14 residues. The germline gives CDR1 LNHDA, CDR2 SQIVND (reference sequence). The CDR3: CASSKPGQNTEAFF. The CDR3 DNA reads TGTGCCAGTAGTAAACCGGGACAGAACACTGAAGCTTTCTTT.

The chain joins TRBV2 to TRBJ2-5; D uncertain. The CDR3 length is 13 residues. V lost 6 bases and J lost 1, with 9 bases in between. Germline V gene data show CDR1 as SNHLY and CDR2 as FYNNEI. CDR3 protein: CASSYTIQETQYF. The CDR3 bases are TGTGCCAGCAGCTATACCATCCAAGAGACCCAGTACTTC.

The chain is built from TRBV6-5 and TRBJ2-3, with D possibly matching TRBD2 (6 bases). This CDR3 is 15 amino acids long. CDR1 is MNHEY, CDR2 SVGAGI, per germline. Trimming shortened V by 2 bases and J by 2 bases, and 11 bases separated the two germline ends. The CDR3 reads CASSYGLAFTDTQYF. DNA for the CDR3: TGTGCCAGCAGTTACGGTCTAGCGTTCACAGATACGCAGTATTTT.

The V and J genes are TRBV10-3 and TRBJ2-1; D might be TRBD2 (7 bases). Germline CDR1 reads ENHRY; CDR2 reads SYGVKD. The CDR3 is 16 residues long. The ends were cut back, 0 bases at V and 6 bases at J, with 15 bases in the middle. In DNA form, the CDR3 reads TGTGCCATCAGTGAGTCTTACGGGGGGCGCCTCAATGAGCAGTTCTTC. Its translation: CAISESYGGRLNEQFF.

V is TRBV6-1 and J is TRBJ1-1, with D uncertain. This CDR3 region has 11 residues. The V end was cut by 4 bases, the J end by 7 bases, with 7 bases between. Per germline, CDR1 MNHNS and CDR2 SASEGT. The CDR3 spells CASSASHEAFF. DNA for the CDR3: TGTGCCAGCAGTGCAAGCCATGAAGCTTTCTTT.

V and J are TRBV6-4 and TRBJ2-3; 8 bases are shared with TRBD2. Germline CDR1 is MRHNA and CDR2 is SNTAGT. This CDR3 spans 14 amino acids. With V trimmed by 5 bases and J by 3 bases, 4 bases remained unmatched. The CDR3 spells CASSLRGGTDTQYF. The DNA of the CDR3 is TGTGCCAGCAGTTTACGGGGGGGAACAGATACGCAGTATTTT.

V usage is TRBV5-4 and J usage is TRBJ2-7, with D uncertain. Germline loops: CDR1 SGHNT, CDR2 YYREEE (reference sequence). Trimming removed 4 bases at V and 4 bases at J, with 12 bases between. The CDR3 spans 13 residues. This CDR3 is CASSKGYGYEQYF. The CDR3 DNA reads as TGTGCCAGCAGCAAAGGATACGGGTACGAGCAGTACTTC.

The chain has TRBV11-2 and TRBJ1-2; TRBD1 aligns across 10 bases. The CDR3 length is 16 residues. Germline loops: CDR1 SGHAT, CDR2 FQNNGV. J lost 7 bases, V lost 3 bases, and 11 bases had no gene match. CDR3 in DNA: TGTGCCAGCAGCTTTGGGACAGGGGAGGGGGAGCTTGGCTACACCTTC. Translation: CASSFGTGEGELGYTF.

J is TRBJ2-7 and V is TRBV6-1; the match to TRBD1 covers 7 bases. Trimming took 5 bases from V and 5 from J; bases not matched to a gene: 9. Germline V gene lookup returns CDR1 MNHNS and CDR2 SASEGT. This CDR3 is built from 14 residues. CDR3 coding DNA: TGTGCCAGCAGTAGACGGCCCGGGACAGACGAGCAGTACTTC. It encodes CASSRRPGTDEQYF.

The chain employs TRBV2 and TRBJ1-1; no firm D call. Per the germline V gene, CDR1 is SNHLY and CDR2 is FYNNEI. The CDR3 has 14 residues. V was pared by 6 bases and J by 4 bases, with 15 bases between. Here the CDR3 reads CASRVGVESTEAFF. CDR3 sequence (DNA): TGTGCCAGCAGGGTCGGGGTTGAGAGCACTGAAGCTTTCTTT.

The V call is TRBV6-1, the J call TRBJ1-1; unclear D gene. Germline V gene lookup returns CDR1 MNHNS and CDR2 SASEGT. V was shortened by 6 bases and J by 0 bases, with 8 bases between the two germline ends. CDR3 length: 13 amino acids. As DNA, the CDR3 is TGTGCCAGCAGAAGTCAGGTGAACACTGAAGCTTTCTTT. Translated, it gives CASRSQVNTEAFF.

The chain is built from TRBV27 and TRBJ1-3, with 7 positions matching TRBD1. This CDR3 spans 15 amino acids. The junction had 8 bases not matched to a gene; V was cut back by 6 bases and J by 3 bases. Germline CDR1 MNHEY, CDR2 SMNVEV (reference sequence). CDR3 bases: TGTGCCAGCAGCCCTTACCAGGGGGGTGGAAACACCATATATTTT. This sequence encodes CASSPYQGGGNTIYF.

The chain has TRBV27 and TRBJ1-1; D is unresolved. Trimming pared 2 bases from V and 3 bases from J, leaving 10 bases between. This CDR3 spans 14 amino acids. CDR1 is MNHEY and CDR2 is SMNVEV in the germline V gene (reference sequence). The chain's CDR3 is CASSLIGSDTEAFF. In DNA form, the CDR3 reads TGTGCCAGCAGTTTAATCGGGTCGGACACTGAAGCTTTCTTT.

V and J are TRBV10-2 and TRBJ1-5; 10 positions agree with TRBD1. CDR1 and CDR2 from the germline V gene are WSHSY and SAAADI. This CDR3 is built from 21 residues. The V segment lost 2 bases and the J segment 2 bases; nucleotides outside the gene matches: 18. The CDR3 sequence is CASSEVGLWDRGGWGNQPQHF. CDR3 coding DNA: TGCGCCAGCAGTGAGGTTGGCCTCTGGGACAGGGGTGGTTGGGGCAATCAGCCCCAGCATTTT.

The chain has TRBV6-6 and TRBJ2-1; 8 bases line up with TRBD1. This CDR3 has 15 amino acids. From germline, CDR1 is MNHNY and CDR2 SVGAGI (reference sequence). J was trimmed by 2 bases and V by 7 bases; bases with no gene match: 7. CDR3 loop: CASNIGQGPYNEQFF. The CDR3 DNA sequence: TGTGCCAGCAATATCGGACAGGGTCCCTACAATGAGCAGTTCTTC.

The chain is built from TRBV25-1 and TRBJ2-7, with no clear D. CDR3 size: 12 residues. Germline-derived CDR1 and CDR2 are MGHDK and SYGVNS. Trimming shortened V by 5 bases and J by 3 bases, and 8 bases separated the two germline ends. CDR3 protein: CASSREIYEQYF. CDR3 nucleotide sequence: TGTGCCAGCAGTCGAGAGATCTACGAGCAGTACTTC.

This rearrangement joins TRBV6-1 to TRBJ2-4; TRBD1 is a possible D gene (6 bases). The CDR3 sequence is 13 residues long. The V gene's germline CDR1 is MNHNS and CDR2 SASEGT. V lost 1 base to trimming and J lost 12 bases, with 13 bases between them. The DNA of the CDR3 is TGTGCCAGCAGTGAAGAGATACGGACAGCTCAGTACTTC. It codes for CASSEEIRTAQYF.

The chain employs TRBV1 and TRBJ1-4. TRBV1 is a pseudogene. CDR3 length: 15 amino acids. CDR3 sequence (DNA): TGCACCAGCAGCCAAGATCCCCTTCGGGATGAAAAACTGTTTTTT. It encodes CTSSQDPLRDEKLFF.

The chain carries TRBV11-1 and TRBJ1-6; D gene unclear. The germline V gene encodes CDR1 SGHAT and CDR2 FQDESV (reference sequence). The CDR3 is 14 residues long. V shed 4 bases and J shed 7 bases, with 11 bases lying between them. The CDR3 here is CASSSFVSNSPLHF. In nucleotides, the CDR3 is TGTGCCAGCAGCTCCTTTGTCTCCAATTCACCCCTCCACTTT.

The V call is TRBV7-2, the J call TRBJ2-1, with 9 positions matching TRBD2. V dropped 4 bases and J dropped 12; count of bases not matched to a gene: 10. Per the germline V gene, CDR1 is SGHTA and CDR2 is FQGNSA. There are 14 residues in the CDR3. CDR3 loop: CASSSLLAGQGQFF. Here the CDR3 DNA reads TGTGCCAGCAGCTCCCTACTAGCGGGTCAAGGGCAGTTCTTC.

This chain links TRBV2 with TRBJ2-7; 9 bases line up with TRBD2. V dropped 7 bases and J dropped 1; count of bases not matched to a gene: 5. Germline CDR1 SNHLY, CDR2 FYNNEI. The CDR3 loop spans 14 amino acids. CDR3 coding DNA: TGTGCCAGCACTCGACTAGCGGATTCCTACGAGCAGTACTTC. Protein sequence: CASTRLADSYEQYF.

V gene TRBV28 combines with J gene TRBJ2-7, with D unclear. Between the trimmed V and J ends, which lost 6 bases and 9 bases, there was a span of 18 bases. The CDR3 totals 13 residues. In germline, CDR1 is MDHEN, CDR2 SYDVKM. The CDR3 sequence is CASSLNVLGGQYF. The DNA of the CDR3 is TGTGCCAGCAGCCTCAATGTCCTTGGCGGGCAGTACTTC.

The J gene is TRBJ1-1, the V gene TRBV29-1, with no clear D. Trimming removed 4 bases at V and 0 bases at J, with 12 bases between. Germline-derived CDR1 and CDR2 are SQVTM and ANQGSEA. The CDR3 is 14 residues long. The CDR3 sequence is CSVVPLRMNTEAFF. The CDR3 DNA is TGCAGCGTTGTCCCGCTACGAATGAACACTGAAGCTTTCTTT.

This sequence joins TRBV9 and TRBJ2-6; D not resolved. The CDR3 spans 18 residues. V lost 4 bases and J lost 0, with 17 bases in between. CDR1 is SGDLS and CDR2 is YYNGEE in the germline V gene. DNA for the CDR3: TGTGCCAGCAGCCCCTACCATCCCCGGTACTCTGGGGCCAACGTCCTGACTTTC. Translating gives CASSPYHPRYSGANVLTF. Full variable domain (outside the CDR3, taken from reference TRBV9 and TRBJ2-6): DSGVTQTPKHLITATGQRVTLRCSPRSGDLSVYWYQQSLDQGLQFLIQYYNGEERAKGNILERFSAQQFPDLHSELNLSSLELGDSALYFCASSPYHPRYSGANVLTFGAGSRLTVL.

DNA for the CDR3: TGCGCCAGCAGCTTGAGTAGTGGCGGGAGAAGATCCGAAGACGAGCAGTACTTC. This encodes CASSLSSGGRRSEDEQYF. The chain joins TRBV5-1 to TRBJ2-7; 7 nucleotides line up with TRBD2. The germline V gene encodes CDR1 SGHRS and CDR2 YFSETQ. J lost 5 bases, V lost 1 base, and 18 bases had no gene match. The CDR3 totals 18 residues.

The V and J genes are TRBV11-2 and TRBJ2-7; 10 nucleotides align to TRBD2. From germline, CDR1 is SGHAT and CDR2 FQNNGV. This CDR3 region has 15 residues. J was trimmed by 5 bases and V by 1 base; bases with no gene match: 5. The CDR3 loop is CASSLVAGGIHEQYF. CDR3 DNA sequence: TGTGCCAGCAGCTTAGTAGCGGGAGGTATCCACGAGCAGTACTTC.

The rearrangement links TRBV25-1 to TRBJ1-4; tentative D call: TRBD1 (6 bases). Germline V CDR1 and CDR2: MGHDK, SYGVNS. Trimming left V 3 bases short and J 1 base short, with 6 bases between. The CDR3 extends over 14 amino acids. The CDR3: CASSDRGTNEKLFF. Written as DNA, the CDR3 is TGTGCCAGCAGTGACAGGGGAACTAATGAAAAACTGTTTTTT.

The chain uses TRBV29-1 and TRBJ1-2; tentatively, D is TRBD1 (5 bases). The germline V gene encodes CDR1 SQVTM and CDR2 ANQGSEA. The CDR3 is 13 amino acids. V gave up 7 bases and J gave up 5 bases, with 17 bases separating them. In DNA form, the CDR3 reads TGCAGCGCCGGGAGCGGGGGGGATTATGGCTACACCTTC. Encoded protein: CSAGSGGDYGYTF. Supplemented by reference TRBV29-1 and TRBJ1-2, the full variable domain reads SAVISQKPSRDICQRGTSLTIQCQVDSQVTMMFWYRQQPGQSLTLIATANQGSEATYESGFVIDKFPISRPNLTFSTLTVSNMSPEDSSIYLCSAGSGGDYGYTFGSGTRLTVV.

The chain uses TRBV19 and TRBJ1-5, with TRBD1 as a possible D gene (6 bases). Looked up from germline, CDR1 is LNHDA and CDR2 is SQIVND (reference sequence). This CDR3 has 17 residues. Between the trimmed V and J ends, which lost 4 bases and 9 bases, there was a span of 25 bases. Here the CDR3 reads CASSRGPRTGTLRPQHF. The CDR3 DNA is TGTGCCAGTAGTAGAGGACCTCGAACCGGGACATTACGGCCCCAGCATTTT. The full variable domain, its missing parts supplied by reference TRBV19 and TRBJ1-5, is DGGITQSPKYLFRKEGQNVTLSCEQNLNHDAMYWYRQDPGQGLRLIYYSQIVNDFQKGDIAEGYSVSREKKESFPLTVTSAQKNPTAFYLCASSRGPRTGTLRPQHFGDGTRLSIL.